Presented here are 26 T cell receptor beta chains from one specimen sequenced in a study of T cells after yellow fever vaccination. TCRdb passed the 5' RACE reads through MiXCR, listing each CDR3 protein once. The sample has 250,000 or so distinct CDR3 sequences; roughly 6.2% are singletons. The sequencing here drew on CD4+ T cells sorted from PBMCs, taken on the day of the yellow fever booster vaccination. These receptors were collected from a man aged 30 to 39 who received the YFV17D yellow fever vaccine.

This clonotype was counted ten times or more. The chain couples TRBV5-1 to TRBJ2-1; the D gene is possibly TRBD1 (6 bases). CDR1 is SGHRS, CDR2 YFSETQ, per germline. With 0 bases removed from V and 7 bases from J, the gap between germline ends came to 14 bases. This CDR3 is built from 15 residues. CDR3 sequence reads: CASSLAQGMTNEQFF. CDR3 in DNA: TGCGCCAGCAGCTTGGCCCAGGGGATGACAAATGAGCAGTTCTTC.

This clonotype turned up a few times. The V call is TRBV27, the J call TRBJ1-1; D possibly corresponds to TRBD1 (5 bases). The CDR3 loop spans 15 amino acids. CDR1 and CDR2 (germline): MNHEY, SMNVEV (reference sequence). Deletions cut 5 bases from V and 6 bases from J, with 19 bases between. The CDR3 loop is CASSPMTRRGAEAFF. CDR3 bases: TGTGCCAGCAGTCCAATGACCCGAAGGGGCGCTGAAGCTTTCTTT.

This clonotype was seen a handful of times. The chain employs TRBV19 and TRBJ2-3; TRBD2 aligns across 10 bases. V lost 3 bases and J lost 6; bases outside the gene matches: 9. The CDR3 loop spans 16 amino acids. From germline, CDR1 is LNHDA and CDR2 SQIVND (reference sequence). CDR3 loop: CASSISLAGTRDTQYF. CDR3 in DNA: TGTGCCAGTAGTATTTCACTAGCGGGGACTCGCGATACGCAGTATTTT.

The V gene is TRBV19, the J gene TRBJ2-4; D gene unclear. The germline V gene encodes CDR1 LNHDA and CDR2 SQIVND (reference sequence). The CDR3 is 14 amino acids. Trimming took off 8 bases at V and 3 bases at J, with 14 bases between the two ends. CDR3 protein: CASGSGPLKNIQYF. Here the CDR3 DNA reads TGTGCCAGTGGGTCCGGGCCCCTCAAAAACATTCAGTACTTC. Full variable domain (rest looked up from reference TRBV19 and TRBJ2-4): DGGITQSPKYLFRKEGQNVTLSCEQNLNHDAMYWYRQDPGQGLRLIYYSQIVNDFQKGDIAEGYSVSREKKESFPLTVTSAQKNPTAFYLCASGSGPLKNIQYFGAGTRLSVL.

This clonotype was seen ten or more times. This chain connects TRBV24-1 to TRBJ1-1; possibly TRBD1 for D (6 bases). Trimming shortened V by 2 bases and J by 8 bases, and 11 bases separated the two germline ends. This CDR3 region has 13 residues. Germline V gene sequence: CDR1 KGHDR, CDR2 SFDVKD. The CDR3 nucleotides are TGTGCCACCAGTGATTCGGCGGGGGCCGAAGCTTTCTTT. This sequence encodes CATSDSAGAEAFF.

The V gene is TRBV30, the J gene TRBJ2-4; D call uncertain. CDR1 GTSNPN and CDR2 SVGIG come from the germline V gene (reference sequence). V shed 1 base and J shed 10 bases, with 11 bases lying between them. The CDR3 length is 12 residues. The CDR3 region is CAWSAGPGIQYF. The CDR3 coding sequence is TGTGCCTGGAGTGCTGGACCCGGTATTCAGTACTTC.

The sample holds many counts of this clonotype. The CDR3 sequence: CASSLRATDTQYF. DNA for the CDR3: TGTGCCAGCAGCTTAAGGGCTACAGATACGCAGTATTTT. This rearrangement joins TRBV11-2 to TRBJ2-3; D unclear. The CDR3 has 13 amino acids. Trimming shortened V by 2 bases and J by 3 bases, and 6 bases separated the two germline ends. Germline V gene lookup returns CDR1 SGHAT and CDR2 FQNNGV.

CDR3 amino acids: CSARGGTVAGATDTQYF. As DNA, the CDR3 is TGCAGTGCTAGAGGGGGAACGGTGGCGGGAGCCACAGATACGCAGTATTTT. The chain employs TRBV20-1 and TRBJ2-3, with TRBD2 matching over 7 bases. Germline CDR1 is DFQATT and CDR2 is SNEGSKA (reference sequence). This CDR3 region has 17 residues. Unmatched junction bases numbered 12, after V lost 1 base and J lost 2 bases.

The V call is TRBV7-2, the J call TRBJ2-1; TRBD1 or TRBD2 may be the D gene (6 bases each). CDR1 SGHTA and CDR2 FQGNSA come from the germline V gene. Trimming took 4 bases from V and 0 from J, leaving 13 bases between them. The CDR3 has 16 amino acids. The CDR3 region has the DNA TGTGCCAGCAGCTCTATAGCGGACAGCTCCTACAATGAGCAGTTCTTC. Its translation: CASSSIADSSYNEQFF.

The V and J genes are TRBV20-1 and TRBJ2-1, with TRBD1 identical over 12 bases. This CDR3 is 14 amino acids long. Trimming removed 7 bases from V and 9 bases from J; junction bases left unmatched: 10. Germline loops: CDR1 DFQATT, CDR2 SNEGSKA (reference sequence). CDR3: CSGPGQGALAEQFF. CDR3 sequence (DNA): TGCAGTGGCCCGGGACAGGGGGCGTTGGCTGAGCAGTTCTTC.

This chain connects TRBV5-1 to TRBJ2-3; TRBD1 agrees at 7 bases. The germline V gene has CDR1 SGHRS and CDR2 YFSETQ. The CDR3 runs to 15 residues. With 7 bases clipped from V and 1 base from J, the junction kept 9 bases outside the gene matches. The CDR3 nucleotides are TGCGCCAGCCGCCAGGGGGTCTCCCGCACAGATACGCAGTATTTT. Residues: CASRQGVSRTDTQYF.

In its sample, this clonotype was seen a few times. The chain couples TRBV20-1 to TRBJ2-3; 12 nucleotides match TRBD2. The CDR3 sequence is 13 residues long. The V segment lost 6 bases and the J segment 6 bases; nucleotides outside the gene matches: 4. CDR1 and CDR2 from the germline V gene are DFQATT and SNEGSKA (reference sequence). The CDR3 region has the DNA TGCAGTGCCCGACTAGCGGGAGTTGATACGCAGTATTTT. This gives the protein CSARLAGVDTQYF.

This clonotype has more than one count but fewer than ten. This chain uses TRBV5-1 with TRBJ2-7; tentative D call: TRBD1 (5 bases). The CDR3 runs to 14 residues. Germline CDR1 is SGHRS and CDR2 is YFSETQ. Between the trimmed V and J ends, which lost 0 bases and 3 bases, there was a span of 10 bases. This chain's CDR3 is CASSLDQGNYEQYF. The CDR3 coding sequence is TGCGCCAGCAGCTTGGATCAGGGCAACTACGAGCAGTACTTC.

This clonotype was recorded at least ten times. The chain combines TRBV29-1 with TRBJ1-1; D call uncertain. The CDR3 runs to 12 residues. Germline CDR1 SQVTM, CDR2 ANQGSEA. With 5 bases removed from V and 5 bases from J, the gap between germline ends came to 12 bases. Written as DNA, the CDR3 is TGCAGCGTTTTTAGGGTAGGGACTGAAGCTTTCTTT. Its protein product is CSVFRVGTEAFF.

Many counts were recorded for this clonotype. The chain recombines TRBV12-3 or TRBV12-4 with TRBJ1-1, with 10 bases aligning to TRBD1. V was clipped by 6 bases and J by 3 bases; unmatched bases: 7. The CDR3 sequence is 15 residues long. CDR3 DNA sequence: TGTGCCAGCAGCGACAGGGGGCGGAGGGACACTGAAGCTTTCTTT. This sequence encodes CASSDRGRRDTEAFF.

This clonotype was picked up many times. The chain joins TRBV12-3 or TRBV12-4 to TRBJ1-6; D is unclear. V was pared by 3 bases and J by 6 bases, with 6 bases between. The CDR3 covers 13 residues. The CDR3, as DNA: TGTGCCAGCAGTTTTGCGGCTAATTCACCCCTCCACTTT. Encoded protein: CASSFAANSPLHF.

There are a few counts of this clonotype. The chain has TRBV6-1 and TRBJ2-6, with 12 bases aligning to TRBD1. Trimming cost V 6 bases and J 4 bases; bases outside gene matches: 7. The germline gives CDR1 MNHNS, CDR2 SASEGT. The CDR3 covers 17 residues. The chain's CDR3 is CASRPGQGAKGANVLTF. The DNA of the CDR3 is TGTGCCAGCAGACCGGGACAGGGGGCAAAAGGGGCCAACGTCCTGACTTTC.

The table lists this clonotype with many counts. The genes are TRBV20-1 and TRBJ2-3; the D gene is possibly TRBD2 (6 bases). Germline V gene lookup returns CDR1 DFQATT and CDR2 SNEGSKA (reference sequence). CDR3 length equals 14 residues. Trimming took off 0 bases at V and 3 bases at J, with 10 bases between the two ends. CDR3 amino acids: CSARDRAGTDTQYF. CDR3 DNA: TGCAGTGCTAGAGATAGGGCGGGGACAGATACGCAGTATTTT.

The sample holds many counts of this clonotype. The V gene is TRBV12-3 or TRBV12-4, the J gene TRBJ2-1; D is unresolved. The CDR3 is made up of 14 amino acids. V was cut by 6 bases and J by 2 bases, with 11 bases left in between. The CDR3 loop reads CASSRGPTYNEQFF. As DNA, the CDR3 is TGTGCCAGCAGCCGAGGACCCACCTACAATGAGCAGTTCTTC.

The sample holds many counts of this clonotype. The V call is TRBV7-2, the J call TRBJ1-5; tentative D call: TRBD1 (5 bases). This CDR3 comprises 12 residues. Looked up from germline, CDR1 is SGHTA and CDR2 is FQGNSA. The V end lost 1 base, the J end lost 11 bases, and 9 bases lay between the germline ends. The CDR3, as DNA: TGTGCCAGCAGCTTAGAATTGGGGGCCCAGCATTTT. Amino acid sequence: CASSLELGAQHF.

The gene calls are TRBV6-2 or TRBV6-3 and TRBJ1-1; D uncertain. Germline V lookup: CDR1 MNHEY, CDR2 SVGEGT. The V end was cut by 7 bases, the J end by 3 bases, with 12 bases between. The CDR3 length is 13 residues. The CDR3 sequence: CASKYGTHTEAFF. The CDR3 DNA reads TGTGCCAGCAAATACGGAACCCACACTGAAGCTTTCTTT.

The gene calls are TRBV18 and TRBJ2-3; no definite D call. The length of the CDR3 is 14 residues. The ends were cut back, 0 bases at V and 1 base at J, with 5 bases in the middle. Per the germline V gene, CDR1 is KGHSH and CDR2 is LQKENI. The CDR3 loop reads CASSPPPGTDTQYF. CDR3 nucleotides: TGTGCCAGCTCACCACCCCCGGGCACAGATACGCAGTATTTT. Supplemented by reference TRBV18 and TRBJ2-3, the full variable domain reads NAGVMQNPRHLVRRRGQEARLRCSPMKGHSHVYWYRQLPEEGLKFMVYLQKENIIDESGMPKERFSAEFPKEGPSILRIQQVVRGDSAAYFCASSPPPGTDTQYFGPGTRLTVL.

This clonotype was detected ten times or more. The gene calls are TRBV5-6 and TRBJ2-1, with D perhaps TRBD1 or TRBD2 (5 bases each). This CDR3 contains 15 residues. CDR1 and CDR2 (germline): SGHDT, YYEEEE. V gave up 2 bases and J gave up 0 bases, with 9 bases separating them. The CDR3 is CASSFGTNSYNEQFF. CDR3 in DNA: TGTGCCAGCAGCTTTGGGACGAACTCCTACAATGAGCAGTTCTTC.

The chain joins TRBV18 to TRBJ2-5; no reliable D call. Trimming removed 5 bases at V and 1 base at J, with 11 bases between. Germline V gene lookup returns CDR1 KGHSH and CDR2 LQKENI. CDR3 length equals 14 residues. CDR3 amino acids: CASSLSSTQETQYF. The CDR3 bases are TGTGCCAGCTCATTGTCTAGTACCCAAGAGACCCAGTACTTC.

The sample holds many counts of this clonotype. V gene TRBV6-6 combines with J gene TRBJ1-1, with D maybe TRBD1 (6 bases). Germline CDR1 reads MNHNY; CDR2 reads SVGAGI (reference sequence). CDR3 length: 13 amino acids. Trimming took off 11 bases at V and 0 bases at J, with 13 bases between the two ends. CDR3 bases: TGTGCCGGTAAAAGGGGGATGAACACTGAAGCTTTCTTT. Its translation: CAGKRGMNTEAFF.

There are many counts of this clonotype. The chain carries TRBV10-3 and TRBJ2-2; D unclear. The CDR3 has 13 amino acids. V was clipped by 8 bases and J by 4 bases, with 11 bases between them. Germline CDR1 is ENHRY and CDR2 is SYGVKD. The CDR3 here is CAIGVQSTGELFF. CDR3 sequence (DNA): TGTGCCATCGGGGTCCAGAGCACCGGGGAGCTGTTTTTT.